A selection of T cell receptor beta chains follows, all from one sample in a study of blood T cell repertoires in COVID-19. Measured with immunoSEQ multiplex PCR; TCRdb has only the in-frame clones, and not every one. Of tens of thousands of clones in the sample, approximately 87% were seen once. Sequences were obtained from peripheral blood. These receptors all come from a woman older than 75 with acute or convalescent COVID-19. CDR3s include the opening cysteine and the closing phenylalanine or tryptophan. The D gene is left open where the match is weak. Size tells how often a clone was seen (once, few, many) or the class of an expanded clone, and some rows leave it out.

J gene | clone size | V gene | D gene | CDR3 DNA | CDR3 protein
TRBJ2-7 | - | TRBV7-9 | TRBD1 | TGTGCCAGCAGCGGAGACAGGGGGAGGTTCTACGAGCAGTACTTC | CASSGDRGRFYEQYF
TRBJ2-2 | - | TRBV6-5 | - | TGTGCCAGCAGTTATTGGCAAAGCGCGAACACCGGGGAGCTGTTTTTT | CASSYWQSANTGELFF
TRBJ1-5 | - | TRBV2 | - | TGTGCCAGCAGTGCAGGGTACAATCAGCCCCAGCATTTT | CASSAGYNQPQHF
TRBJ2-5 | - | TRBV30 | - | TGTGCCTGGAGTGTTGGGCAGGGTAAAGAGACCCAGTACTTC | CAWSVGQGKETQYF
TRBJ1-5 | - | TRBV2 | - | TGTGCCAGCAGTGATATCGGTCAGGGACAGCCCCAGCATTTT | CASSDIGQGQPQHF
TRBJ2-7 | - | TRBV29-1 | TRBD1 | TGCAGCGTTGTGTGGGACAGGGTTCGCGAGCAGTACTTC | CSVVWDRVREQYF
TRBJ2-7 | few | TRBV7-9 | TRBD2 | TGTGCCGCGGGGGGCCTTAATCGCGAGCAGTACTTC | CAAGGLNREQYF
TRBJ2-5 | - | TRBV29-1 | - | TGCAGCGTTTTGGAGCAAGAGACCCAGTACTTC | CSVLEQETQYF
TRBJ2-1 | - | TRBV5-1 | TRBD2 | TGCGCCAGCAGCTGGGGACTAGCGGGGGGGACCTACAATGAGCAGTTCTTC | CASSWGLAGGTYNEQFF
TRBJ1-4 | - | TRBV5-4 | - | TGTGCCAGCAGCCCGTCCGCGGGAAAACTGTTTTTT | CASSPSAGKLFF
TRBJ1-1 | - | TRBV5-4 | - | TGTGCCAGCAGCTCTCTGGGGGGAGACACTGAAGCTTTCTTT | CASSSLGGDTEAFF
TRBJ2-5 | - | TRBV24-1 | TRBD1 | TGTGCCACCTTCGACAGGGAAAGGGGGACCCAGTACTTC | CATFDRERGTQYF
TRBJ2-7 | - | TRBV12-5 | - | TGTGCTAGTGGTCCCGGGGTTTACACCTACGAGCAGTACTTC | CASGPGVYTYEQYF
TRBJ1-1 | - | TRBV11-2 | - | TGTGCCAGCAGCTTAGATCGGCGGCAAGAAGCTTTCTTT | CASSLDRRQEAFF
TRBJ2-7 | - | TRBV11-3 | - | TGTGCCAGCAGCTCCGACACATCTTCGCCCTACGAGCAGTACTTC | CASSSDTSSPYEQYF
TRBJ1-5 | - | TRBV19 | - | TGTGCCAGTAGTATCGGGAAGGACGGGGGACGCAATCAGCCCCAGCATTTT | CASSIGKDGGRNQPQHF
TRBJ2-7 | few | TRBV6-6 | TRBD1 | TGTGCCAGCAGTTCCCCGGGACAGGGTCTATACGAGCAGTACTTC | CASSSPGQGLYEQYF
TRBJ1-1 | - | TRBV2 | - | TGTGCCAGCAGTGAGGGGAGGGGCGGGTTCTACGCTGAAGCTTTCTTT | CASSEGRGGFYAEAFF
TRBJ1-5 | - | TRBV19 | TRBD1 | TGTGCCAGTAGTCTTCGTAACCACCTCGGGACAGGGGGTAATCAGCCCCAGCATTTT | CASSLRNHLGTGGNQPQHF
TRBJ2-3 | - | TRBV3-1/TRBV3-2 | - | TGTGCCAGCAGCCAAAACAGAATTAGCACAGATACGCAGTATTTT | CASSQNRISTDTQYF
TRBJ2-1 | - | TRBV5-4 | - | TGTGCCAGCAGCCGGCGGGGCGGGGGCCTCTACAATGAGCAGTTCTTC | CASSRRGGGLYNEQFF
TRBJ1-1 | - | TRBV10-3 | TRBD1 | TGTGCCATCAGGGGGACAGGGAGGGCCACTGAAGCTTTCTTT | CAIRGTGRATEAFF
TRBJ2-1 | few | TRBV16 | TRBD1 | TGTGCCAGCAGCCAAGGGACAGGTGCCTACAATGAGCAGTTCTTC | CASSQGTGAYNEQFF
TRBJ1-1 | few | TRBV19 | TRBD1 | TGTGCCAGTAAAGAAAGCCCGGGACAGCCGATTGAAGCTTTCTTT | CASKESPGQPIEAFF
TRBJ2-2 | - | TRBV6-5 | - | TGTGCCAGCACACCGGGACAACTCGGGGAGCTGTTTTTT | CASTPGQLGELFF
TRBJ2-6 | - | TRBV3-1/TRBV3-2 | - | TGTGCCAGCAGCCCACGAGGGACGGGACTCCTCTCCTCTGGGGCCAACGTCCTGACTTTC | CASSPRGTGLLSSGANVLTF
TRBJ2-3 | - | TRBV10-3 | - | TGTGCCATCAGTGAGCTGAGAGATACGCAGTATTTT | CAISELRDTQYF
TRBJ2-1 | - | TRBV27 | - | TGTGCCAGCAAAGGTGGGGCTAACAATGAGCAGTTCTTC | CASKGGANNEQFF
TRBJ1-2 | many | TRBV2 | TRBD1 | TGTGCCAGCAGTGGGGACAGGGGGCTACGTGGCTACACCTTC | CASSGDRGLRGYTF
TRBJ2-6 | - | TRBV3-1/TRBV3-2 | - | TGTGCCAGCAGCCAAGGTGGGGGCCTATCTGGGGCCAACGTCCTGACTTTC | CASSQGGGLSGANVLTF
TRBJ2-3 | - | TRBV5-1 | TRBD2 | TGCGCCAGCAGCTCACGGGGGGGCCAGGGCACAGATACGCAGTATTTT | CASSSRGGQGTDTQYF
TRBJ1-1 | - | TRBV7-9 | - | TGTGCCAGCAGCTTAGGAGGGGGGGATGAAGCTTTCTTT | CASSLGGGDEAFF
TRBJ1-2 | - | TRBV11-2 | - | TGTGCCAGCAGCTCTTTAAGGGAGAGCTACACCTTC | CASSSLRESYTF
TRBJ1-5 | - | TRBV20-1 | - | TGCAGTGCTGCCTCGGGTCAGCCCCAGCATTTT | CSAASGQPQHF
TRBJ1-5 | once | TRBV6-1 | - | TGTGCCAGCAGTGAATCTGGAGGCTATCAGCCCCAGCATTTT | CASSESGGYQPQHF
TRBJ1-6 | - | TRBV9 | - | TGTGCCAGCAGCGTAGAGCCGGCCGTCGCGGGGAGATCACCCCTCCACTTT | CASSVEPAVAGRSPLHF
TRBJ2-7 | - | TRBV9 | - | TGTGCCAGCAGCGCCGGGGGTGGCAGGGCCGAGCAGTACTTC | CASSAGGGRAEQYF
TRBJ2-1 | - | TRBV7-3 | TRBD2 | TGTGCCAGCAGCCGGACTAGCGGGGGGGCTGATGAGCAGTTCTTC | CASSRTSGGADEQFF
TRBJ2-3 | - | TRBV29-1 | - | TGCAGCGTTGAAGAAGGCCAGGGAGATACGCAGTATTTT | CSVEEGQGDTQYF
TRBJ2-1 | - | TRBV24-1 | TRBD2 | TGTGCCACCAGTGATTTTGCGGGAGTGGATGAGCAGTTCTTC | CATSDFAGVDEQFF
TRBJ1-5 | - | TRBV24-1 | TRBD1 | TGTGCCACCAGTGATCCTGGACAGGGGAATAGCAATCAGCCCCAGCATTTT | CATSDPGQGNSNQPQHF
TRBJ2-7 | - | TRBV5-1 | TRBD1 | TGCGCCAGCAGCCCGGGACAGGGTCTCTACGAGCAGTACTTC | CASSPGQGLYEQYF
TRBJ1-1 | - | TRBV7-9 | TRBD1 | TGTGCCAGCAGCTTAGTGGGGACAGGGGGGGCTGAAGCTTTCTTT | CASSLVGTGGAEAFF
TRBJ2-5 | - | TRBV7-8 | - | TGTGCCAGCAGCTTAGTGGAGTACCAAGAGACCCAGTACTTC | CASSLVEYQETQYF
TRBJ2-2 | - | TRBV24-1 | - | TGTGCCACCAGTGGGGGAACAGGGCTGAACACCGGGGAGCTGTTTTTT | CATSGGTGLNTGELFF
TRBJ2-3 | - | TRBV3-1/TRBV3-2 | TRBD2 | TGTGCCAGCAGCCAACTCACGGGACTAGCGGGGCGCACAGATACGCAGTATTTT | CASSQLTGLAGRTDTQYF
TRBJ2-1 | - | TRBV19 | - | TGTGCCAGTAGTATTACAGGGCTTGAGCAGTTCTTC | CASSITGLEQFF
TRBJ1-1 | - | TRBV29-1 | - | TGCAGCGTTGACAACGCGGGAACTGAAGCTTTCTTT | CSVDNAGTEAFF
TRBJ2-7 | - | TRBV5-1 | - | TGCGCCAGCAGCTTGTTATTGCGGTACGAGCAGTACTTC | CASSLLLRYEQYF
TRBJ2-3 | - | TRBV18 | TRBD1 | TGTGCCAGCTCACCACGGTGGCAGGGGGCCGCAGATACGCAGTATTTT | CASSPRWQGAADTQYF
TRBJ2-5 | - | TRBV7-3 | - | TGTGCCAGCAGCTTAAATCAGGGAAGAGAGACCCAGTACTTC | CASSLNQGRETQYF
TRBJ1-5 | - | TRBV6-5 | TRBD1 | TGTGCCAGCAGTCAAATACAGGGGAGCAATCAGCCCCAGCATTTT | CASSQIQGSNQPQHF
TRBJ2-2 | few | TRBV6-4 | - | TGTGCCAGCAGGGAACAGCCATTAACCGGGGAGCTGTTTTTT | CASREQPLTGELFF
TRBJ2-1 | - | TRBV30 | TRBD2 | TGTGCCTGGAGCGTTAGCGGGACCCACAATGAGCAGTTCTTC | CAWSVSGTHNEQFF
TRBJ2-4 | - | TRBV7-5 | - | TGTGTCAGAAGCCCCGTAGCCAAAAACATTCAGTACTTC | CVRSPVAKNIQYF
TRBJ2-7 | - | TRBV6-5 | TRBD1 | TGTGCCAGCAGTACTGGACAGGGGGCGTACGAGCAGTACTTC | CASSTGQGAYEQYF